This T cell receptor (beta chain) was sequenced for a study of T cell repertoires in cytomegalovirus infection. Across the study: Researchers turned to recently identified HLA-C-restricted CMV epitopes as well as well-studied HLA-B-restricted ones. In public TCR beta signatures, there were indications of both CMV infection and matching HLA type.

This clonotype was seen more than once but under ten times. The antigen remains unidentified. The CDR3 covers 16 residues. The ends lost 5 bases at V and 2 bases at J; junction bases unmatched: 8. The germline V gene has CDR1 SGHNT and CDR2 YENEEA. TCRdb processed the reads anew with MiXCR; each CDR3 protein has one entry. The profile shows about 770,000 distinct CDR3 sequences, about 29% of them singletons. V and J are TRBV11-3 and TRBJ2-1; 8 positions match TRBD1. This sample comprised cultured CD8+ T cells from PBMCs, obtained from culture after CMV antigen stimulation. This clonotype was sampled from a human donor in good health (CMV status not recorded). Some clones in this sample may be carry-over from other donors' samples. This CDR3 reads CASSIGRGRTYNEQFF. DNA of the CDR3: TGTGCCAGCAGCATCGGCAGGGGGCGTACCTACAATGAGCAGTTCTTC.